This T cell receptor (beta chain) was found in a study of breast tumors, draining lymph nodes, adjacent tissues. TCRdb re-called the multiplex PCR reads with MiXCR, one entry per CDR3 protein. The sample has under 150,000 distinct CDR3 sequences; 21% are singletons. The lymph nodes were axillary draining lymph nodes from breast cancer patients. This clonotype was picked up many times. This CDR3 is 15 amino acids long. J was trimmed by 3 bases and V by 4 bases; bases with no gene match: 3. Germline V gene sequence: CDR1 SGHRS, CDR2 YFSETQ. Sequences were obtained from axillary lymph node tissue. The rearrangement links TRBV5-1 to TRBJ2-6; 8 bases line up with TRBD1. This TCR was recovered from a female donor with breast cancer. Some clones in this sample may be carry-over from other donors' samples. This CDR3 reads CASSGRGLGANVLTF. In DNA form, the CDR3 reads TGCGCCAGCAGCGGCAGGGGGCTTGGGGCCAACGTCCTGACTTTC.